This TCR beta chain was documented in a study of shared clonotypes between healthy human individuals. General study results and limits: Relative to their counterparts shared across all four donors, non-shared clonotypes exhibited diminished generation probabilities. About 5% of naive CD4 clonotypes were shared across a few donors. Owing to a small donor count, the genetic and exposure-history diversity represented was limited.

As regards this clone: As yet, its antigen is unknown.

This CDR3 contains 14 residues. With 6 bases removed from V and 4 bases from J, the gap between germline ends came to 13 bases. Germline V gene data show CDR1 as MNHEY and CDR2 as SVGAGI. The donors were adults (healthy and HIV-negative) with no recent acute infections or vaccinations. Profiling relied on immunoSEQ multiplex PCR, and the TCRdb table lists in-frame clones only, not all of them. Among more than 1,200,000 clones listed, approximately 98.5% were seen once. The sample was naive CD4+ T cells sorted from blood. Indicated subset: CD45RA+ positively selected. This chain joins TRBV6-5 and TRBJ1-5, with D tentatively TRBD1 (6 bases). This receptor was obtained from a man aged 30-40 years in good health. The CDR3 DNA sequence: TGTGCCAGCAGGGACAGAGGTTTGAATCAGCCCCAGCATTTT. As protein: CASRDRGLNQPQHF.